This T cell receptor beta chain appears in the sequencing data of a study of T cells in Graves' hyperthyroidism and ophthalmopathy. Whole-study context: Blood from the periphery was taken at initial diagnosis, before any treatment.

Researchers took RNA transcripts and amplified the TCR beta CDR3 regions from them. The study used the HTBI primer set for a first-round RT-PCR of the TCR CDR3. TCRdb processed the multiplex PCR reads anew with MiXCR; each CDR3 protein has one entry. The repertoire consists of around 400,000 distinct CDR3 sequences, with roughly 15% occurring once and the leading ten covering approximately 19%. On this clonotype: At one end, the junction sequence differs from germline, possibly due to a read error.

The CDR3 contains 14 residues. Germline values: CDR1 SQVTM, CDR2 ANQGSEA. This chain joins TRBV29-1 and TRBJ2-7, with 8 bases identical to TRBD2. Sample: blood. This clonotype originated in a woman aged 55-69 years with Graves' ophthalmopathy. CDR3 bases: TGCAGCGTTGCACTAGCGGAAAAACTCTACGGGCAGTACTTC. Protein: CSVALAEKLYGQYF.